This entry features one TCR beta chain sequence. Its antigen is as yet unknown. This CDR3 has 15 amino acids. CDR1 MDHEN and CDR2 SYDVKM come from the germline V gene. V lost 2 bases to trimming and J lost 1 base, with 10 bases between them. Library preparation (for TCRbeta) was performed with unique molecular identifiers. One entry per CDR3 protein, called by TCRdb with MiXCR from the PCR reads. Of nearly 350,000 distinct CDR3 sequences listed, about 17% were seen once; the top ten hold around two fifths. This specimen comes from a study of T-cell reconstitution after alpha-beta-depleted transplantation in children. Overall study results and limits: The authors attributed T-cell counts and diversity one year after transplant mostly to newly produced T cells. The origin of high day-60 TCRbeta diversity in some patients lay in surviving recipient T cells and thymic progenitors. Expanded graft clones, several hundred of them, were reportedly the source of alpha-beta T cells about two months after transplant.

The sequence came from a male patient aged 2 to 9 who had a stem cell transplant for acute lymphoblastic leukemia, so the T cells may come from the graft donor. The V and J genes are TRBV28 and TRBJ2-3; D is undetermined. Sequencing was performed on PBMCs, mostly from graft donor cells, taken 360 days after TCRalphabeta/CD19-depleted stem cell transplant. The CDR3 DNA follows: TGTGCCAGCAGTTTAGTCGGCGAGGGCACAGATACGCAGTATTTT. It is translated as CASSLVGEGTDTQYF.